The 25 T cell receptor beta chains below all came from one sample that was sequenced in a study of shared clonotypes between healthy human individuals. Terminally differentiated effector memory CD45RA+ cells were left out of the naive CD8 fraction, which was CD45RO-negative and positively selected for CCR7. Only in-frame clones appear in the TCRdb table, and some are missing; sequencing was by immunoSEQ multiplex PCR. The table lists over 2,000,000 clones, about 94% of them singletons. The specimen was naive CD8+ T cells from PBMCs. These receptors were obtained from a man aged 18 to 30 in good health. Some clones in this sample may be carry-over from other donors' samples.

The J gene is TRBJ2-7, the V gene TRBV11-2; D unresolved. The germline V gene has CDR1 SGHAT and CDR2 FQNNGV. CDR3 size: 14 residues. V was clipped by 5 bases and J by 1 base, with 12 bases between them. The CDR3 loop reads CASSPGQESYEQYF. In DNA form, the CDR3 reads TGTGCCAGCAGCCCCGGTCAGGAGTCCTACGAGCAGTACTTC.

The gene calls are TRBV19 and TRBJ2-1, with unresolved D. The CDR3 totals 14 residues. CDR1 and CDR2 (germline): LNHDA, SQIVND (reference sequence). Trimming removed 5 bases at V and 5 bases at J, with 13 bases between. CDR3 sequence: CASSPSPGHNEQFF. In DNA form, the CDR3 reads TGTGCCAGTAGTCCCTCCCCCGGTCACAATGAGCAGTTCTTC.

The V and J genes are TRBV7-9 and TRBJ2-3, with D tentatively TRBD2 (6 bases). Trimming shortened V by 7 bases and J by 0 bases, and 17 bases separated the two germline ends. The CDR3 contains 16 residues. CDR1 and CDR2 (germline): SEHNR, FQNEAQ (reference sequence). CDR3 region: CASTPGRGVSTDTQYF. DNA of the CDR3: TGTGCCAGCACCCCCGGGCGGGGTGTGAGCACAGATACGCAGTATTTT.

The chain uses TRBV2 and TRBJ2-1; tentatively, D is TRBD2 (6 bases). The CDR3 has 12 amino acids. The germline CDR1 and CDR2 sequences are SNHLY and FYNNEI. CDR3 loop: CASGSSRNEQFF. In DNA form, the CDR3 reads TGTGCTAGCGGTTCGTCTAGAAATGAGCAGTTCTTC.

This chain joins TRBV25-1 and TRBJ2-3; D is unclear. The ends were cut back, 5 bases at V and 8 bases at J, with 5 bases in the middle. The CDR3 sequence is 10 residues long. Germline values: CDR1 MGHDK, CDR2 SYGVNS. This CDR3 is CASSRGTQYF. The CDR3, as DNA: TGTGCCAGCAGTAGAGGTACGCAGTATTTT.

This chain joins TRBV28 and TRBJ2-7; maybe TRBD1 (5 bases). This CDR3 comprises 17 residues. The V end was cut by 6 bases, the J end by 2 bases, with 23 bases between. In germline, CDR1 is MDHEN, CDR2 SYDVKM. The CDR3 reads CASSFPRTLLETYEQYF. DNA for the CDR3: TGTGCCAGCAGCTTCCCTAGGACACTCCTTGAAACCTACGAGCAGTACTTC. The entire variable domain, with the rest obtained from reference TRBV28 and TRBJ2-7, is as follows: DVKVTQSSRYLVKRTGEKVFLECVQDMDHENMFWYRQDPGLGLRLIYFSYDVKMKEKGDIPEGYSVSREKKERFSLILESASTNQTSMYLCASSFPRTLLETYEQYFGPGTRLTVT.

The rearrangement uses TRBV15 and TRBJ2-3, with a weak D call TRBD2 (5 bases). V lost 0 bases, J lost 2 bases, and 12 bases lay in between. The germline V gene has CDR1 LNHNV and CDR2 YYDKDF (reference sequence). The CDR3 runs to 16 residues. The CDR3 bases are TGTGCCACCAGCAGAGATTCAGCGGCCAACACAGATACGCAGTATTTT. Translation: CATSRDSAANTDTQYF.

The chain uses TRBV19 and TRBJ1-1; D is perhaps TRBD1 (6 bases). CDR1 and CDR2 (germline): LNHDA, SQIVND (reference sequence). The CDR3 has 12 residues. Between the trimmed V and J ends, which lost 6 bases and 9 bases, there was a span of 14 bases. CDR3 DNA sequence: TGTGCCAGTAGCTCAGGGGCGGGAAAAGCTTTCTTT. Amino acid sequence: CASSSGAGKAFF. Filled out from reference TRBV19 and TRBJ1-1, the complete variable domain reads DGGITQSPKYLFRKEGQNVTLSCEQNLNHDAMYWYRQDPGQGLRLIYYSQIVNDFQKGDIAEGYSVSREKKESFPLTVTSAQKNPTAFYLCASSSGAGKAFFGQGTRLTVV.

The chain joins TRBV27 to TRBJ2-1; 13 positions match TRBD2. Germline V gives CDR1 MNHEY, CDR2 SMNVEV (reference sequence). Trimming cost V 6 bases and J 2 bases; bases outside gene matches: 7. This CDR3 comprises 17 residues. CDR3 amino acids: CASSSLGTSGTYNEQFF. The CDR3 region has the DNA TGTGCCAGCAGCAGCCTCGGGACTAGCGGGACCTACAATGAGCAGTTCTTC.

The chain combines TRBV4-1 with TRBJ2-5; D remains unclear. V dropped 2 bases and J dropped 1 base, with 8 bases sitting between them. From germline, CDR1 is MGHRA and CDR2 YSYEKL. This CDR3 has 14 amino acids. The DNA for the CDR3 is TGCGCCAGCAGCCAACCAGGTGTCCAAGAGACCCAGTACTTC. Translated, it gives CASSQPGVQETQYF.

A single count supports this clone. CDR3 coding DNA: TGTGCCAGCAGTTGGACCCTGGGCGGGGAGCTGTTTTTT. Amino acids: CASSWTLGGELFF. The genes are TRBV5-6 and TRBJ2-2, with unresolved D. Between the trimmed V and J ends, which lost 5 bases and 7 bases, there was a span of 12 bases. Looked up from germline, CDR1 is SGHDT and CDR2 is YYEEEE. The CDR3 is 13 residues long.

Comment on this clone: This sample also contains other DNA sequences that code for the same CDR3. The chain carries TRBV7-3 and TRBJ2-2, with D unclear. CDR3 size: 12 residues. Germline V gene data show CDR1 as SGHTA and CDR2 as FQGTGA. With 3 bases removed from V and 5 bases from J, the gap between germline ends came to 4 bases. CDR3 residues: CASSFGTGELFF. Written as DNA, the CDR3 is TGTGCCAGCAGCTTCGGGACCGGGGAGCTGTTTTTT.

A word on this clone: Other DNA sequences in this specimen translate into the identical CDR3. The rearrangement joins TRBV19 to TRBJ2-1, with 11 nucleotides matching TRBD2. Trimming at V came to 4 bases and at J to 4 bases, leaving 6 bases not matched to a gene. CDR1 LNHDA and CDR2 SQIVND come from the germline V gene (reference sequence). The CDR3 totals 16 residues. For the CDR3, the DNA is TGTGCCAGTAGTACCTTAGCGGGAGGGCCTTACAATGAGCAGTTCTTC. This sequence encodes CASSTLAGGPYNEQFF.

This clone appeared once. The same CDR3 can be traced to other DNA sequences in this sample. CDR3 nucleotide sequence: TGTGCCAGCAGCCCCCGTGATAGCTCTGGGGCCAACGTCCTGACTTTC. Its protein product is CASSPRDSSGANVLTF. The chain joins TRBV7-2 to TRBJ2-6; D remains ambiguous. CDR1 is SGHTA, CDR2 FQGNSA, per germline. The V end lost 5 bases, the J end lost 0 bases, and 11 bases lay between the germline ends. The CDR3 has 16 residues.

A single count supports this clone. V usage is TRBV6-1 and J usage is TRBJ2-1, with D hard to call. The CDR3 totals 14 residues. Trimming pared 4 bases from V and 8 bases from J, leaving 15 bases between. Germline V CDR1 and CDR2: MNHNS, SASEGT. The CDR3 DNA sequence: TGTGCCAGCAGTGTGACTCCCGCTTTGGATGAGCAGTTCTTC. Translating gives CASSVTPALDEQFF.

As concerns this clone: This sample includes further DNA sequences coding for the same CDR3. V and J are TRBV27 and TRBJ2-2; unclear D gene. The CDR3 has 13 residues. Germline V gene sequence: CDR1 MNHEY, CDR2 SMNVEV (reference sequence). V was cut by 3 bases and J by 4 bases, with 6 bases left in between. CDR3: CASSLGLTGELFF. The CDR3 DNA follows: TGTGCCAGCAGTTTGGGTCTCACCGGGGAGCTGTTTTTT.

The V gene is TRBV5-1, the J gene TRBJ2-1; D perhaps matches TRBD2 (5 bases). This CDR3 contains 12 residues. V gave up 4 bases and J gave up 6 bases, with 8 bases separating them. The V gene's germline CDR1 is SGHRS and CDR2 YFSETQ. The CDR3 nucleotides are TGCGCCAGCAGCCACGGACTCAATGAGCAGTTCTTC. This encodes CASSHGLNEQFF.

The chain carries TRBV7-8 and TRBJ1-2; D remains ambiguous. The CDR3 has 15 amino acids. Between the trimmed V and J ends, which lost 2 bases and 2 bases, there was a span of 12 bases. The V gene's germline CDR1 is SGHVS and CDR2 FQNEAQ. CDR3 bases: TGTGCCAGCAGCTTACCTCCGTCGGGAAACTATGGCTACACCTTC. This translates into CASSLPPSGNYGYTF.

This chain links TRBV7-2 with TRBJ2-5; TRBD1 or TRBD2 may be the D gene (5 bases each). Trimming removed 4 bases from V and 3 bases from J, with 15 bases in between. Germline V gives CDR1 SGHTA, CDR2 FQGNSA. The CDR3 consists of 15 residues. The CDR3 DNA sequence: TGTGCCAGCAGCTCAGGGACCGGGACGGAAGAGACCCAGTACTTC. Amino acid sequence: CASSSGTGTEETQYF. The full variable domain, rest sourced from reference TRBV7-2 and TRBJ2-5, is GAGVSQSPSNKVTEKGKDVELRCDPISGHTALYWYRQSLGQGLEFLIYFQGNSAPDKSGLPSDRFSAERTGGSVSTLTIQRTQQEDSAVYLCASSSGTGTEETQYFGPGTRLLVL.

This chain connects TRBV6-5 to TRBJ2-7, with 7 bases aligning to TRBD1. This CDR3 contains 13 residues. With V trimmed by 5 bases and J by 3 bases, 4 bases remained unmatched. Germline loops: CDR1 MNHEY, CDR2 SVGAGI. DNA of the CDR3: TGTGCCAGCAGTCGTACAGGGGACTACGAGCAGTACTTC. Translated: CASSRTGDYEQYF.

The genes are TRBV19 and TRBJ2-7; no reliable D call. CDR1 LNHDA and CDR2 SQIVND come from the germline V gene (reference sequence). The CDR3 covers 14 residues. Trimming shortened V by 5 bases and J by 0 bases, and 11 bases separated the two germline ends. CDR3 DNA sequence: TGTGCCAGTAGTGACCGACACGTCTCCTACGAGCAGTACTTC. It specifies CASSDRHVSYEQYF.

V and J are TRBV28 and TRBJ2-7; D is uncertain. CDR1 and CDR2 from the germline V gene are MDHEN and SYDVKM. This CDR3 is built from 13 residues. Trimming took 5 bases from V and 2 from J, leaving 10 bases between them. CDR3 bases: TGTGCCAGCAGTCGGACGTTAACCTACGAGCAGTACTTC. It translates to CASSRTLTYEQYF.

The chain recombines TRBV7-8 with TRBJ2-1; perhaps D is TRBD1 or TRBD2 (5 bases each). V was cut by 5 bases and J by 0 bases, with 14 bases left in between. CDR1 SGHVS and CDR2 FQNEAQ come from the germline V gene. The CDR3 consists of 16 residues. CDR3 region: CASSHRDQASYNEQFF. The CDR3 DNA follows: TGTGCCAGCAGCCACCGGGACCAAGCCTCCTACAATGAGCAGTTCTTC.

J is TRBJ2-5 and V is TRBV2; D ambiguous. The CDR3 extends over 13 amino acids. V lost 3 bases to trimming and J lost 4 bases, with 9 bases between them. Germline CDR1 is SNHLY and CDR2 is FYNNEI. CDR3 protein: CASSEWRLETQYF. CDR3 coding DNA: TGTGCCAGCAGTGAGTGGCGGCTAGAGACCCAGTACTTC.

This sequence joins TRBV28 and TRBJ2-7; the D call may be TRBD1 or TRBD2 (5 bases each). The CDR3 sequence is 14 residues long. Germline lookup yields CDR1 MDHEN and CDR2 SYDVKM. V lost 6 bases and J lost 3, with 15 bases in between. The CDR3 protein is CASRTEGSIYEQYF. CDR3 DNA sequence: TGTGCCAGCAGGACTGAGGGGAGTATCTACGAGCAGTACTTC.